The rows below give T cell receptor beta chains drawn from one sample of a study of neurological immune-mediated disorders. Each CDR3 protein is one row after TCRdb ran MiXCR on the 5' RACE reads. The sample has fewer than 30,000 distinct CDR3 sequences, roughly 13% seen once. The sequencing sample was made of PBMCs. All receptors come from a woman in her forties with HTLV-1-associated myelopathy (HAM/TSP). Each CDR3 is given with its conserved first and last residue.

TRBJ2-5 TRBV3-1 CASSQDSLAGRGFQETQYF
TRBJ1-5 TRBV28 CASSGTTHTRGNQPQHF
TRBJ1-2 TRBV29-1 CSVTTSMTGYGYTF
TRBJ1-6 TRBV18 CASSPGTNSPLHF
TRBJ1-4 TRBV9 CASSPMGQQKLFF
TRBJ2-5 TRBV2 CSSSGRDRRETHYF
TRBJ2-3 TRBV7-8 CASSFTTGETDTQYF
TRBJ1-5 TRBV12-3/TRBV12-4 CASSPGTLSNQPQHF
TRBJ1-1 TRBV4-3 CASSQDVAGAEAFF
TRBJ2-7 TRBV6-5 CASSYRIQTRTGNEQYF
TRBJ2-1 TRBV24-1 CATSGFGSRGHEQFF
TRBJ2-3 TRBV7-3 CASSSGTSLTDTQYF
TRBJ1-6 TRBV12-3/TRBV12-4 CASSLGAPGALHF
TRBJ1-6 TRBV27 CASRTARKGPLHF
TRBJ2-5 TRBV25-1 CASSEMETQYF
TRBJ1-1 TRBV29-1 CSVRDRSNTEAFF
TRBJ2-5 TRBV20-1 CSARRLAKETQYF
TRBJ1-1 TRBV11-2 CASSPTGSNEAEAFF